This passage covers 30 T cell receptor beta chains from one sample sequenced in a study of T cells in Graves' hyperthyroidism and ophthalmopathy. Using RNA transcripts as the source, TCR beta CDR3 regions were amplified. The HTBI primer set drove a first-round RT-PCR of the TCR CDR3. TCRdb recomputed calls from the multiplex PCR reads with MiXCR, one row per CDR3 protein. Of roughly 360,000 distinct CDR3 sequences listed, approximately 12% are singletons. Sequencing was done on a sample of blood. The receptors shown here come from a man younger than 45 with Graves' hyperthyroidism that later progressed to Graves' ophthalmopathy.

Many counts were recorded for this clonotype. The chain joins TRBV11-2 to TRBJ2-5, with D perhaps TRBD2 (6 bases). This CDR3 has 13 residues. Trimming cost V 5 bases and J 5 bases, with 12 bases left between them. The germline gives CDR1 SGHAT, CDR2 FQNNGV. The CDR3 DNA follows: TGTGCCAGCAGCGATCGCGGGGTGGAGACCCAGTACTTC. This codes for CASSDRGVETQYF.

The rearrangement joins TRBV27 to TRBJ1-1; 7 bases map to TRBD1. Trimming took 6 bases from V and 10 from J; bases not matched to a gene: 8. The germline CDR1 and CDR2 sequences are MNHEY and SMNVEV (reference sequence). The CDR3 length is 12 residues. The DNA of the CDR3 is TGTGCCAGCAGCTACAGGGGAGGAAGAGCTTTCTTT. It yields the protein CASSYRGGRAFF.

There are many counts of this clonotype. The chain uses TRBV30 and TRBJ1-1; 9 bases are a match to TRBD1. CDR1 and CDR2 from the germline V gene are GTSNPN and SVGIG (reference sequence). The CDR3 has 18 residues. V gave up 2 bases and J gave up 1 base; unmatched junction bases: 14. The CDR3 loop is CAWSRPRQGGLWNTEAFF. The CDR3, as DNA: TGTGCCTGGAGTCGGCCTAGACAGGGGGGTTTGTGGAACACTGAAGCTTTCTTT.

The chain carries TRBV19 and TRBJ2-4; D might be TRBD1 or TRBD2, each matching 5 bases. Germline V gene lookup returns CDR1 LNHDA and CDR2 SQIVND (reference sequence). V lost 4 bases to trimming and J lost 3 bases, with 16 bases between them. This CDR3 contains 16 residues. CDR3: CASSTLEGRGKNIQYF. DNA of the CDR3: TGTGCCAGTAGTACCCTCGAGGGGCGAGGCAAAAACATTCAGTACTTC.

In its sample, this clonotype was seen many times. This sequence joins TRBV2 and TRBJ2-1, with TRBD1 matching 8 bases. The CDR3 runs 15 residues. V was pared by 6 bases and J by 4 bases, with 8 bases of the junction left unmatched. Germline loops: CDR1 SNHLY, CDR2 FYNNEI. The CDR3 loop is CASRERTGKYNEQFF. DNA for the CDR3: TGTGCCAGCAGGGAAAGGACAGGGAAATACAATGAGCAGTTCTTC.

In this sample, this clonotype turned up many times. The rearrangement links TRBV11-2 to TRBJ2-1, with no clear D. CDR3 size: 12 residues. V was shortened by 8 bases and J by 8 bases, with 13 bases between the two germline ends. CDR1 SGHAT and CDR2 FQNNGV come from the germline V gene. CDR3 nucleotide sequence: TGTGCCAGCCTCAAAATGCGAGATGAGCAGTTCTTC. Encoded protein: CASLKMRDEQFF.

The V call is TRBV27, the J call TRBJ1-3; D may be TRBD1 (5 bases). The CDR3 length is 15 residues. Between the trimmed V and J ends, which lost 4 bases and 4 bases, there was a span of 14 bases. The germline gives CDR1 MNHEY, CDR2 SMNVEV (reference sequence). The CDR3 DNA reads TGTGCCAGCAGTTCCCCCGGCAGGGCAGGAAACACCATATATTTT. It is translated as CASSSPGRAGNTIYF.

The J gene is TRBJ2-3, the V gene TRBV5-1, with 10 bases fitting TRBD1. J was trimmed by 2 bases and V by 3 bases; bases with no gene match: 6. Germline V gives CDR1 SGHRS, CDR2 YFSETQ. CDR3 length: 16 residues. In DNA form, the CDR3 reads TGCGCCAGCAGCTGGAAGGGACAGGGGAACACAGATACGCAGTATTTT. Encoded protein: CASSWKGQGNTDTQYF.

There are many counts of this clonotype. V gene TRBV10-3 combines with J gene TRBJ2-7; 9 nucleotides align to TRBD1. CDR1 is ENHRY, CDR2 SYGVKD, per germline. This CDR3 comprises 13 residues. The ends lost 6 bases at V and 6 bases at J; junction bases unmatched: 6. CDR3 loop: CAISGGQGFEQYF. The CDR3 nucleotides are TGTGCCATCAGCGGGGGACAGGGCTTCGAGCAGTACTTC.

The chain combines TRBV10-3 with TRBJ1-5; D is undetermined. The ends were cut back, 2 bases at V and 0 bases at J, with 8 bases in the middle. This CDR3 has 15 residues. Per the germline V gene, CDR1 is ENHRY and CDR2 is SYGVKD. The CDR3 DNA follows: TGTGCCATCAGTGAGGGACTTAATAGCAATCAGCCCCAGCATTTT. It translates to CAISEGLNSNQPQHF.

This clonotype came up many times. V is TRBV6-1 and J is TRBJ2-7, with no clear D. The germline gives CDR1 MNHNS, CDR2 SASEGT. Trimming removed 2 bases at V and 0 bases at J, with 5 bases between. This CDR3 has 13 residues. CDR3 sequence: CASSEQTSYEQYF. CDR3 in DNA: TGTGCCAGCAGTGAACAGACCTCCTACGAGCAGTACTTC.

This clonotype was detected a few times. The chain links TRBV3-1 to TRBJ1-6; D is unclear. Per germline, CDR1 LGHDT and CDR2 YNNKEL (reference sequence). V dropped 1 base and J dropped 9 bases, with 10 bases sitting between them. The length of the CDR3 is 14 residues. Written as DNA, the CDR3 is TGTGCCAGCAGCCAAGGGTCCTTTCTTTCACCCCTCCACTTT. As protein: CASSQGSFLSPLHF.

This clonotype was seen only a few times. A read error is possible here, since a much larger clone lies one base away. The rearrangement links TRBV20-1 to TRBJ1-1; D remains ambiguous. Trimming took off 3 bases at V and 1 base at J, with 12 bases between the two ends. CDR1 and CDR2 from the germline V gene are DFQATT and SNEGSKA (reference sequence). The CDR3 sequence is 14 residues long. The CDR3 reads CSARYWVQNTEAFF. The CDR3 region has the DNA TGCAGTGCTAGGTACTGGGTACAGAACACTGAAGCTTTCTTT.

This clonotype was seen more than once but under ten times. This chain uses TRBV6-1 with TRBJ1-2; D is undetermined. Germline CDR1 is MNHNS and CDR2 is SASEGT. Between the trimmed V and J ends, which lost 4 bases and 0 bases, there was a span of 15 bases. The CDR3 extends over 16 amino acids. The CDR3 DNA is TGTGCCAGCAGTGTGGGGTCTTTTGGTTCTAACTATGGCTACACCTTC. Its protein is CASSVGSFGSNYGYTF.

The CDR3, as DNA: TGTGCCAGCAGCTTAGGGTTACGTTCTGGGGCCAACGTCCTGACTTTC. Residues: CASSLGLRSGANVLTF. The chain uses TRBV7-8 and TRBJ2-6, with D unresolved. Trimming cost V 1 base and J 1 base, with 8 bases left between them. The CDR3 is made up of 16 amino acids. Germline V gene data show CDR1 as SGHVS and CDR2 as FQNEAQ.

This clonotype occurred many times. This chain links TRBV5-1 with TRBJ1-1; D not resolved. The V end lost 0 bases, the J end lost 4 bases, and 13 bases lay between the germline ends. Germline loops: CDR1 SGHRS, CDR2 YFSETQ. The CDR3 has 15 residues. The CDR3 bases are TGCGCCAGCAGCTTGGTGGAGGGCAAGATCACTGAAGCTTTCTTT. Translation: CASSLVEGKITEAFF.

In its sample, this clonotype was seen many times. In DNA, the CDR3 is TGTGCCAGCCGCAGGGGGGCGAACACCGGGGAGCTGTTTTTT. It codes for CASRRGANTGELFF. This chain connects TRBV6-1 to TRBJ2-2; perhaps TRBD1 as D (7 bases). The V end lost 8 bases, the J end lost 0 bases, and 10 bases lay between the germline ends. There are 14 residues in the CDR3. Per the germline V gene, CDR1 is MNHNS and CDR2 is SASEGT.

This clonotype was counted ten times or more. This rearrangement joins TRBV18 to TRBJ2-5; the D is unclear. Germline lookup yields CDR1 KGHSH and CDR2 LQKENI. Between the trimmed V and J ends, which lost 4 bases and 1 base, there was a span of 7 bases. There are 13 residues in the CDR3. Here the CDR3 DNA reads TGTGCCAGCTCACAGGGAACCCAAGAGACCCAGTACTTC. The encoded protein is CASSQGTQETQYF.

The chain uses TRBV7-8 and TRBJ2-7; possibly TRBD1 or TRBD2 for D (5 bases each). Germline lookup yields CDR1 SGHVS and CDR2 FQNEAQ. Trimming removed 5 bases from V and 3 bases from J, with 11 bases in between. The CDR3 consists of 13 residues. The CDR3 here is CASSMGRDYEQYF. As DNA, the CDR3 is TGTGCCAGCAGCATGGGACGGGACTACGAGCAGTACTTC.

This clonotype was observed many times. V gene TRBV11-2 combines with J gene TRBJ2-7; D is uncertain. The CDR3 consists of 14 residues. Trimming left V 1 base short and J 2 bases short, with 9 bases between. Germline V gene lookup returns CDR1 SGHAT and CDR2 FQNNGV. CDR3 region: CASSLAPQPYEQYF. CDR3 DNA sequence: TGTGCCAGCAGCTTAGCCCCTCAGCCCTACGAGCAGTACTTC.

As to this clonotype: This could be a read error, since a much larger clone is one nucleotide away. The chain joins TRBV24-1 to TRBJ2-6; 7 bases fit TRBD1. The V segment lost 9 bases and the J segment 4 bases; nucleotides outside the gene matches: 2. The germline V gene has CDR1 KGHDR and CDR2 SFDVKD. The CDR3 sequence is 13 residues long. The CDR3 nucleotides are TGTGCCACCGGCAGGGGGGGGGCCAACGTCCTGACTTTC. Residues: CATGRGGANVLTF.

This clonotype appeared a few times. The J gene is TRBJ1-5, the V gene TRBV6-2 or TRBV6-3; D perhaps matches TRBD1 (6 bases). V gave up 6 bases and J gave up 0 bases, with 24 bases separating them. Per the germline V gene, CDR1 is MNHEY and CDR2 is SVGEGT. There are 19 residues in the CDR3. CDR3 sequence (DNA): TGTGCCAGCAGAAAGGGTAAGGGTAGACAGGAGTATAGCAATCAGCCCCAGCATTTT. The encoded protein is CASRKGKGRQEYSNQPQHF.

This rearrangement joins TRBV18 to TRBJ1-1; D gene ambiguous. Trimming cost V 4 bases and J 1 base, with 25 bases left between them. CDR3 length: 19 residues. Germline assignment: CDR1 KGHSH and CDR2 LQKENI. CDR3 in amino acids: CASSRQSSYAFLGNTEAFF. CDR3 coding DNA: TGTGCCAGCTCACGTCAGTCTAGTTACGCATTTTTGGGGAACACTGAAGCTTTCTTT.

This clonotype was picked up many times. The CDR3 coding sequence is TGTGCCAGCAGTAGTCCCGGGACAGCCCCCTACAATGAGCAGTTCTTC. Residues: CASSSPGTAPYNEQFF. This sequence joins TRBV6-1 and TRBJ2-1; 7 bases are a match to TRBD1. This CDR3 comprises 16 residues. Per germline, CDR1 MNHNS and CDR2 SASEGT. J lost 2 bases, V lost 5 bases, and 9 bases had no gene match.

J is TRBJ2-7 and V is TRBV4-2; perhaps TRBD1 as D (5 bases). This CDR3 is 15 amino acids long. V was clipped by 1 base and J by 2 bases, with 12 bases between them. Germline V gene data show CDR1 as LGHNA and CDR2 as YNFKEQ. CDR3 sequence: CASSQVGVSPYEQYF. CDR3 DNA sequence: TGTGCCAGCAGCCAAGTAGGGGTATCTCCCTACGAGCAGTACTTC.

This clonotype has at least ten counts. The chain has TRBV2 and TRBJ1-3; D gene uncertain. The germline CDR1 and CDR2 sequences are SNHLY and FYNNEI. V was pared by 6 bases and J by 0 bases, with 9 bases between. The CDR3 is 14 amino acids. CDR3 amino acids: CASRGSSSGNTIYF. The DNA for the CDR3 is TGTGCCAGCAGGGGCAGCTCCTCTGGAAACACCATATATTTT.

This clonotype was detected ten times or more. This chain joins TRBV20-1 and TRBJ1-2; D gene ambiguous. CDR3 length: 12 residues. V was cut by 6 bases and J by 4 bases, with 12 bases left in between. The germline V gene encodes CDR1 DFQATT and CDR2 SNEGSKA (reference sequence). CDR3 coding DNA: TGCAGTGCCTCCCGGACCACCTATGGCTACACCTTC. Its protein product is CSASRTTYGYTF.

This clonotype was counted a few times. The J gene is TRBJ2-1, the V gene TRBV11-3; no firm D call. The CDR3 loop spans 17 amino acids. Germline CDR1 SGHNT, CDR2 YENEEA. V was cut by 4 bases and J by 6 bases, with 22 bases left in between. The CDR3 bases are TGTGCCAGCAGCTCGGTATATTCCCACTTAGCCTCCAATGAGCAGTTCTTC. Encoded protein: CASSSVYSHLASNEQFF.

The V call is TRBV20-1, the J call TRBJ2-3; no definite D call. With 3 bases removed from V and 0 bases from J, the gap between germline ends came to 4 bases. The CDR3 spans 12 residues. Germline CDR1 is DFQATT and CDR2 is SNEGSKA (reference sequence). CDR3 region: CSASSSTDTQYF. In DNA form, the CDR3 reads TGCAGTGCTAGTTCTAGCACAGATACGCAGTATTTT.

Ten or more counts support this clonotype. The chain is built from TRBV11-2 and TRBJ2-7; the D is unclear. The germline V gene encodes CDR1 SGHAT and CDR2 FQNNGV. V was pared by 5 bases and J by 3 bases, with 17 bases between. CDR3 length: 15 amino acids. CDR3 DNA: TGTGCCAGCAGCCGCGGCTCCGGACCAAACTACGAGCAGTACTTC. This sequence encodes CASSRGSGPNYEQYF.